This T cell receptor beta chain was profiled in a study of cytomegalovirus exposure and HLA in healthy donors. CDR3 length: 14 amino acids. V was pared by 3 bases and J by 3 bases, with 10 bases between. The germline CDR1 and CDR2 sequences are MRHNA and SNTAGT. This PCR relied on a set of 60 Vbeta primers and 13 Jbeta primers. Clones were sequenced by immunoSEQ multiplex PCR, and TCRdb holds only the in-frame ones, with some missing. The table includes around 150,000 clones, around 68% detected once. Input material: PBMCs. This TCR came from a man under 40 in good health and CMV-seropositive. The chain carries TRBV6-4 and TRBJ2-3; maybe TRBD1 (6 bases). CDR3: CASSERQETDTQYF. DNA for the CDR3: TGTGCCAGCAGTGAGCGACAGGAAACAGATACGCAGTATTTT.